Sequencing of this T cell receptor (beta chain) was carried out in a study of T-cell memory formation after mild COVID-19. Study-wide context: Largely, TCR clusters stayed within a single donor.

Germline V lookup: CDR1 SGHVS, CDR2 FQNEAQ. The CDR3 sequence is 15 residues long. Constant-segment primers and 5'RACE yielded cDNA libraries for TCR alpha and TCR beta, each carrying sample barcodes and UMIs. MiXCR, run by TCRdb on the 5' RACE reads, gives a single entry per CDR3 protein. The sample comprises approximately 260,000 distinct CDR3 sequences, roughly 15% of which are singletons, and approximately 3.5% rests with the top ten. Study-level findings and limits: From day 15 to 85, contracting clones were balanced between CD4 and CD8, whereas later expanders leaned toward CD4+. Cross-reactive memory apparently joined, as some responding clones appeared in pre-infection memory.

In the case of this clonotype: Its antigen is currently unknown.

This chain uses TRBV7-8 with TRBJ2-7; D ambiguous. This clonotype originated in a man aged 18-30 years who had mild COVID-19 (a few samples of this study predate the infection). Cell type and time point are not known. The sequenced sample consisted of PBMCs or a T cell subset sorted from them (not recorded which). The CDR3 loop is CASSLVLGPSYEQYV. The CDR3 DNA follows: TGTGCCAGCAGCTTAGTCCTGGGTCCCTCCTACGAACAGTACGTC.